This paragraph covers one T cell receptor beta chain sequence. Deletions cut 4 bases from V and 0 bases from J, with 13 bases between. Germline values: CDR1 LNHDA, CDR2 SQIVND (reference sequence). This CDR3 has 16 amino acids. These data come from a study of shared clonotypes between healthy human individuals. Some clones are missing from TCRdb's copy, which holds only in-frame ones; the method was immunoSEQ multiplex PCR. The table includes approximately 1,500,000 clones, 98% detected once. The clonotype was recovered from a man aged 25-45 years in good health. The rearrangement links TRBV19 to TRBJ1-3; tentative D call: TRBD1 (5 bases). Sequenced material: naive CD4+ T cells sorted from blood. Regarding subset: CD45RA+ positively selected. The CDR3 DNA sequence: TGTGCCAGTAGTACCCTTGGGACCGACTCTGGAAACACCATATATTTT. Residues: CASSTLGTDSGNTIYF.